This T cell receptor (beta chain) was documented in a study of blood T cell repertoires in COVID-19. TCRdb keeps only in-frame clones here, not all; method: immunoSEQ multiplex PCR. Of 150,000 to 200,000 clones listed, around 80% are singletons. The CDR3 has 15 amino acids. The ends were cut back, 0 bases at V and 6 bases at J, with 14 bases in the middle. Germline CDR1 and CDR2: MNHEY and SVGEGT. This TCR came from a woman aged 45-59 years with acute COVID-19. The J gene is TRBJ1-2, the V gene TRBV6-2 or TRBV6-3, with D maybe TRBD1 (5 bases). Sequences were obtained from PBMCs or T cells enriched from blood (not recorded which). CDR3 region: CASSYSMGRGHGYTF. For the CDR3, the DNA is TGTGCCAGCAGTTACTCGATGGGGCGGGGACATGGCTACACCTTC.